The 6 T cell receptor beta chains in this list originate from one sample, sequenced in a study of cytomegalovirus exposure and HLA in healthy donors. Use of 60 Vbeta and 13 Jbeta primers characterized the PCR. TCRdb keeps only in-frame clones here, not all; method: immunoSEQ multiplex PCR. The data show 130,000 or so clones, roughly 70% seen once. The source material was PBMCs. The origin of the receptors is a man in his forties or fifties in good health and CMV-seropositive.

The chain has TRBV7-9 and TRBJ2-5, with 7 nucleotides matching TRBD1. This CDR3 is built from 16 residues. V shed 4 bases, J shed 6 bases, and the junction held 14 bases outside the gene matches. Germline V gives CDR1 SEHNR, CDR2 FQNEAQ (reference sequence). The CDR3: CASSWGLTGRGKTQYF. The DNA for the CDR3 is TGTGCCAGCAGCTGGGGCCTGACAGGGCGTGGAAAGACCCAGTACTTC.

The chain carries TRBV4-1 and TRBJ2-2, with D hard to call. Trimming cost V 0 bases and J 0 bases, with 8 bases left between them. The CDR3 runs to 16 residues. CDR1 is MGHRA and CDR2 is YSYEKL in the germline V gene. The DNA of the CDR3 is TGCGCCAGCAGCCAAGACGGTCACGCGAACACCGGGGAGCTGTTTTTT. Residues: CASSQDGHANTGELFF.

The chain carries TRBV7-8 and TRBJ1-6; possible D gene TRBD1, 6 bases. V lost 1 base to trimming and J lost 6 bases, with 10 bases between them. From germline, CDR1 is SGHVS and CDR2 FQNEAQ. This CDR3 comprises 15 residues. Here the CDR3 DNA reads TGTGCCAGCAGCTTAGAGGGGGGGGTTAATTCACCCCTCCACTTT. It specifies CASSLEGGVNSPLHF.

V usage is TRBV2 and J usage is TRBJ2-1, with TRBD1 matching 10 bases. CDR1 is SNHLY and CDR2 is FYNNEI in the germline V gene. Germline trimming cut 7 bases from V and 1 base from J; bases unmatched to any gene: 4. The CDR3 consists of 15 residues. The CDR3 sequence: CASIRDRGSYNEQFF. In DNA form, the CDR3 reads TGTGCCAGCATCCGGGACAGGGGTTCCTACAATGAGCAGTTCTTC.

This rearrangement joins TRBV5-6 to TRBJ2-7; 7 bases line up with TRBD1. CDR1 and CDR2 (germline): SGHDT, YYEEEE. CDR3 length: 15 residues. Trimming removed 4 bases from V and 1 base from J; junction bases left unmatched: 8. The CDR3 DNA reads TGTGCCAGCAGCACAACAGGGGCTTTATCCTACGAGCAGTACTTC. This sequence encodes CASSTTGALSYEQYF.

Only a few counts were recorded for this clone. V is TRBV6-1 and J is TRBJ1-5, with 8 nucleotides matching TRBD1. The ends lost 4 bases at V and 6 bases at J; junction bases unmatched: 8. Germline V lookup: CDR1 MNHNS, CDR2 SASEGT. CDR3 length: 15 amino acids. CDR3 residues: CASSAQGAMSQPQHF. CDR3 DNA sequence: TGTGCCAGCAGTGCGCAGGGGGCGATGAGTCAGCCCCAGCATTTT.